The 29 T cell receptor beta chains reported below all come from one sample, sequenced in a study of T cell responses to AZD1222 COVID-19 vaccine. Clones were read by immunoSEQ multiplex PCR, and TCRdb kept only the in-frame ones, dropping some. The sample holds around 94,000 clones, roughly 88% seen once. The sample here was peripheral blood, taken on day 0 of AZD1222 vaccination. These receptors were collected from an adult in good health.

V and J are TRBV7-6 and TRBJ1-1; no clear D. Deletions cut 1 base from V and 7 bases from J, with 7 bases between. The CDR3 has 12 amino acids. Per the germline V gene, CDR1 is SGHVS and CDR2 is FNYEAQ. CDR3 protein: CASSLGAGEAFF. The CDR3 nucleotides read TGTGCCAGCAGCTTAGGAGCCGGTGAAGCTTTCTTT.

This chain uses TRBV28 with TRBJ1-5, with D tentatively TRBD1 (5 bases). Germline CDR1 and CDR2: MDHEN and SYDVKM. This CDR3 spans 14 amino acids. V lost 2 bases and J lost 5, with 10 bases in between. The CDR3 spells CASSLPGMDQPQHF. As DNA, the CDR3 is TGTGCCAGCAGTTTACCAGGGATGGATCAGCCCCAGCATTTT.

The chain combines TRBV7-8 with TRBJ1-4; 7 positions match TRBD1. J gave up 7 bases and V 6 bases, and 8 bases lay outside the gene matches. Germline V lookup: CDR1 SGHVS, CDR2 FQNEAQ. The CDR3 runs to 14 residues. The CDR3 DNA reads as TGTGCCAGCAGGAAGACAGGGCGGCTTGAAAAACTGTTTTTT. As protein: CASRKTGRLEKLFF.

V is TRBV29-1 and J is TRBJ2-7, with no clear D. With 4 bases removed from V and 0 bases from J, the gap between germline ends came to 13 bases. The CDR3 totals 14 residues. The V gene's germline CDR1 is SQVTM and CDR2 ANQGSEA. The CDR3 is CSVVPQVSSYEQYF. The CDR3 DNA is TGCAGCGTTGTCCCCCAAGTGAGCTCCTACGAGCAGTACTTC.

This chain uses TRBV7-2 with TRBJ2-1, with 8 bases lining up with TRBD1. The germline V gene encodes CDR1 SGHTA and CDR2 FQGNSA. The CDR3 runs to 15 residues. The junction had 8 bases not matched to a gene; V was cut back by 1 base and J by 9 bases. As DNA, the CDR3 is TGTGCCAGCAGCTTAGGGGGACAGGTTGGACCTGAGCAGTTCTTC. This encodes CASSLGGQVGPEQFF.

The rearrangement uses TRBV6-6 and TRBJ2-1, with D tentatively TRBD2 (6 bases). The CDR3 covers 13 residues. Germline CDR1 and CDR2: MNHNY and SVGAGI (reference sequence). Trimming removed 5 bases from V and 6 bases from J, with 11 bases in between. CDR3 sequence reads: CASSRQRANEQFF. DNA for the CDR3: TGTGCCAGCAGTCGACAGCGGGCCAATGAGCAGTTCTTC.

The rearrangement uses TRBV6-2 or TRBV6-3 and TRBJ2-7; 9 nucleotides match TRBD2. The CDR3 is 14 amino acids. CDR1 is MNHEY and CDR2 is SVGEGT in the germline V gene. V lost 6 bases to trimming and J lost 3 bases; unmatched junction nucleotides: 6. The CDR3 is CASSVRLAVYEQYF. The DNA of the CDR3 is TGTGCCAGCAGCGTGAGACTAGCGGTCTACGAGCAGTACTTC.

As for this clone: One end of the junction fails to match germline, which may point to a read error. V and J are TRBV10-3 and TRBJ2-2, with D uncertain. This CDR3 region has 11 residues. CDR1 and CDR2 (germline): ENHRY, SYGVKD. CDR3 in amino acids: CAISAGLTFVF. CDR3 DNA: TGTGCCATCAGTGCCGGCCTTACTTTCGTTTTT.

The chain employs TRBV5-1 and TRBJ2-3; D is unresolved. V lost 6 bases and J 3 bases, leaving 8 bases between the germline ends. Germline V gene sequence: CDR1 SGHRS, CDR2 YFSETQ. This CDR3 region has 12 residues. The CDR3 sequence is CASKKETDTQYF. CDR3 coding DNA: TGCGCCAGCAAAAAAGAGACAGATACGCAGTATTTT.

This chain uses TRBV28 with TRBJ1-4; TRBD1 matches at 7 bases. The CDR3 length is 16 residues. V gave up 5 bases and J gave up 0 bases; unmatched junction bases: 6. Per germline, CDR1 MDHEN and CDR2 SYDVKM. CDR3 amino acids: CASSRRGAATNEKLFF. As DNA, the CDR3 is TGTGCCAGCAGTCGCAGGGGGGCTGCAACTAATGAAAAACTGTTTTTT. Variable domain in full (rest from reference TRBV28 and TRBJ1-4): DVKVTQSSRYLVKRTGEKVFLECVQDMDHENMFWYRQDPGLGLRLIYFSYDVKMKEKGDIPEGYSVSREKKERFSLILESASTNQTSMYLCASSRRGAATNEKLFFGSGTQLSVL.

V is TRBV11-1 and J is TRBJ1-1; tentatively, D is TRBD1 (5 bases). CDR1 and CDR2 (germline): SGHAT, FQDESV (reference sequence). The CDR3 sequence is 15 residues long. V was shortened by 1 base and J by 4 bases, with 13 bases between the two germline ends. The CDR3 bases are TGTGCCAGCAGCTTAGATCAGGAAAGGGGCACTGAAGCTTTCTTT. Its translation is CASSLDQERGTEAFF.

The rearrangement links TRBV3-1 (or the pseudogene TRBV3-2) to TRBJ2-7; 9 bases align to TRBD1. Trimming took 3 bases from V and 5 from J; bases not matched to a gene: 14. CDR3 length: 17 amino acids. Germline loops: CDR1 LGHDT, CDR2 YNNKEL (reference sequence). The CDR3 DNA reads TGTGCCAGCAGCCAGACGGCCGGGACAGGGTATACCCACGAGCAGTACTTC. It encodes CASSQTAGTGYTHEQYF.

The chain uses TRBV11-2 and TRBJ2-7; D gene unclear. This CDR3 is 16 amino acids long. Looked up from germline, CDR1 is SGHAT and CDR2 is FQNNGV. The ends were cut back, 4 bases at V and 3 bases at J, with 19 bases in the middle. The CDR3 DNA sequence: TGTGCCAGCAGCTCCTCCCCTTTTGATAACCGCTACGAGCAGTACTTC. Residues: CASSSSPFDNRYEQYF.

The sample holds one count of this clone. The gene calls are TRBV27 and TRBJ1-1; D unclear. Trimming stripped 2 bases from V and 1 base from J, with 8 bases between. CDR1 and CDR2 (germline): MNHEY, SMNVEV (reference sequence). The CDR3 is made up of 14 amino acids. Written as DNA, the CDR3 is TGTGCCAGCAGTTTAAGGCGCCCGAACACTGAAGCTTTCTTT. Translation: CASSLRRPNTEAFF.

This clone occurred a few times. For the CDR3, the DNA is TGTGCCAGCAGCCCCGGGGACTACTACGAGCAGTACTTC. Encoded protein: CASSPGDYYEQYF. The chain has TRBV5-5 and TRBJ2-7, with 7 bases matching TRBD2. The V gene end was trimmed by 4 bases and the J gene end by 3 bases; junction bases not matched to a gene: 4. This CDR3 has 13 residues. Germline V gene sequence: CDR1 SGHKS, CDR2 YYEKEE (reference sequence).

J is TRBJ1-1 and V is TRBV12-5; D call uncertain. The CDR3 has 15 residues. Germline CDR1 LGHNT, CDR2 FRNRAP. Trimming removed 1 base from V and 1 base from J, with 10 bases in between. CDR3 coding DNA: TGTGCTAGTGGTTTGGGACTTTCGGGGAACACTGAAGCTTTCTTT. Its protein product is CASGLGLSGNTEAFF.

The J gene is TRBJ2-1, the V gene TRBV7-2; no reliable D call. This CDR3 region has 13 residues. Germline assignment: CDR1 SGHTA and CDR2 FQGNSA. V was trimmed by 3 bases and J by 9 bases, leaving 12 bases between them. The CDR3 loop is CASSLLRSGEQFF. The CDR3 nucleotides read TGTGCCAGCAGCTTGTTGAGGTCGGGTGAGCAGTTCTTC.

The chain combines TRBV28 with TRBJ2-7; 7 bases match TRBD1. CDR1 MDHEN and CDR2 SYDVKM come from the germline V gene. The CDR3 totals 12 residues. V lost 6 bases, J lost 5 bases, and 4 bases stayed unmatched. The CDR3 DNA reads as TGTGCCAGCAGGACAGGGTTTAACGAGCAGTACTTC. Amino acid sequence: CASRTGFNEQYF.

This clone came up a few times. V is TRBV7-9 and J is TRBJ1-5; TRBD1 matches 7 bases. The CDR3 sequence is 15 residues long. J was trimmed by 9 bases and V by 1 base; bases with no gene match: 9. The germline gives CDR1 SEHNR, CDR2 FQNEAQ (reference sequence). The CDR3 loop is CASSLGGRGYGPQHF. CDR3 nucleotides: TGTGCCAGCAGCTTAGGGGGCAGGGGGTATGGGCCCCAGCATTTT.

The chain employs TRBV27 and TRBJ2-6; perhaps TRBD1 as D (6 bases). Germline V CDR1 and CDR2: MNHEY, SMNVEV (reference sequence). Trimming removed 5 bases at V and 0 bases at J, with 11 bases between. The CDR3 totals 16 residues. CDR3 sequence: CASSPGTPSGANVLTF. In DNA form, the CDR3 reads TGTGCCAGCAGTCCCGGGACACCCTCTGGGGCCAACGTCCTGACTTTC. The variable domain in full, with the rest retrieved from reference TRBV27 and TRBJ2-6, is EAQVTQNPRYLITVTGKKLTVTCSQNMNHEYMSWYRQDPGLGLRQIYYSMNVEVTDKGDVPEGYKVSRKEKRNFPLILESPSPNQTSLYFCASSPGTPSGANVLTFGAGSRLTVL.

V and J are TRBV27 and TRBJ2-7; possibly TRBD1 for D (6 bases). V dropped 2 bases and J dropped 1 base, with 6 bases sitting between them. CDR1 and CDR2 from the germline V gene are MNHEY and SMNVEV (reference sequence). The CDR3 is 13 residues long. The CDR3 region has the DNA TGTGCCAGCAGTTTAAGGGGGTCCTACGAGCAGTACTTC. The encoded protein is CASSLRGSYEQYF.

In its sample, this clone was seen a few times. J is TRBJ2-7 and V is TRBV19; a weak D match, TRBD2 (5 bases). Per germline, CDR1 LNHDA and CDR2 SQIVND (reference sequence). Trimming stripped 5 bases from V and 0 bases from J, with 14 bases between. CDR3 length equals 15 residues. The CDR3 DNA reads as TGTGCCAGTAGTCCCCGGGGAGAGGTCTCCTACGAGCAGTACTTC. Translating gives CASSPRGEVSYEQYF.

The CDR3 loop reads CASSHRLAGAYEQYF. The CDR3 DNA is TGTGCCAGCAGCCATAGACTAGCGGGAGCCTACGAGCAGTACTTC. The gene calls are TRBV6-5 and TRBJ2-7; TRBD2 aligns across 12 bases. Germline V CDR1 and CDR2: MNHEY, SVGAGI. The CDR3 spans 15 residues. J was trimmed by 2 bases and V by 6 bases; bases with no gene match: 5.

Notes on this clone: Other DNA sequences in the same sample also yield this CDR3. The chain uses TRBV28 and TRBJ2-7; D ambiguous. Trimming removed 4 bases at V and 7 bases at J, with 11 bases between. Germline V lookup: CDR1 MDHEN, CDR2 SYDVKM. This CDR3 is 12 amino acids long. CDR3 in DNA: TGTGCCAGCAGTTCCCCCCCCTTGGAGCAGTACTTC. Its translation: CASSSPPLEQYF. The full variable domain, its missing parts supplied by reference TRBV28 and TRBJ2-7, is DVKVTQSSRYLVKRTGEKVFLECVQDMDHENMFWYRQDPGLGLRLIYFSYDVKMKEKGDIPEGYSVSREKKERFSLILESASTNQTSMYLCASSSPPLEQYFGPGTRLTVT.

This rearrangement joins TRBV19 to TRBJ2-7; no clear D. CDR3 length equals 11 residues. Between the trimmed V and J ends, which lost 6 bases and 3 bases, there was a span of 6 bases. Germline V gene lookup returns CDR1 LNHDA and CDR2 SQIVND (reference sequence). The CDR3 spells CASRDRYEQYF. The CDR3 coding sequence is TGTGCCAGTAGGGACCGCTACGAGCAGTACTTC.

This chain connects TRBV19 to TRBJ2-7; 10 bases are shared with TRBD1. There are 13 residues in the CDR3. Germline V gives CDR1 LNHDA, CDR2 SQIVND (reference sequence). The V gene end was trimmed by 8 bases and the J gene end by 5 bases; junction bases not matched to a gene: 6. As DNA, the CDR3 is TGTGCCAGTCGACAGGGGGCGTCAGACGAGCAGTACTTC. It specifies CASRQGASDEQYF.

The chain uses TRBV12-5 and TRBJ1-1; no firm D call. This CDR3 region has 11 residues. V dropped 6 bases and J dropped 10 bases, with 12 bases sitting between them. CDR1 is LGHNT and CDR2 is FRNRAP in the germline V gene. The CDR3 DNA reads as TGTGCTAGTGGCCGGGCCCCGGGAGCTTTCTTT. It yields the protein CASGRAPGAFF.

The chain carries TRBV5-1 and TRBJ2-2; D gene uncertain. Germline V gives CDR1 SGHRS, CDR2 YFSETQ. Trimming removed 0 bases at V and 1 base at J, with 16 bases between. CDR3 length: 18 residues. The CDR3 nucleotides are TGCGCCAGCAGCTTGGCTGCAGGTCAGCACCAGAACACCGGGGAGCTGTTTTTT. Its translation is CASSLAAGQHQNTGELFF.

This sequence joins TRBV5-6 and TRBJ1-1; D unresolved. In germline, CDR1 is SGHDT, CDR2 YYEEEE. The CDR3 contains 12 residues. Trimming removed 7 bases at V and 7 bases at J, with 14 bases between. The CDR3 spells CASRRVGVEAFF. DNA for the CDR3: TGTGCCAGCCGCCGTGTTGGGGTTGAAGCTTTCTTT.